This T cell receptor (beta chain) came from a study of cytotoxic CD8 clonotypes in ibrutinib-treated CLL. Background on the study: Within the patient group, about a dozen were relapsed/refractory and approximately 14 treatment-naive, and approximately 17 were IGHV unmutated. Points from the study as a whole: Clonality went up at ibrutinib response and then declined back toward baseline at progression.

A remark on this clone: Its antigen is not known.

CDR3 size: 18 residues. Clones were read by immunoSEQ multiplex PCR, and TCRdb kept only the in-frame ones, dropping some. The repertoire holds about 63,000 clones, with 57% as singletons. The sequence was obtained from a human donor with chronic lymphocytic leukemia. J is TRBJ2-6 and V is TRBV1; the listed D gene, TRBD1, was not tested against the DNA. TRBV1 is assigned pseudogene status. The sequenced sample was PBMCs, obtained after 12 months of ibrutinib treatment. The chain's CDR3 is CTSSQGGQGAPGANVLTF. The CDR3 region has the DNA TGCACCAGCAGCCAAGGCGGACAGGGGGCTCCTGGGGCCAACGTCCTGACTTTC.